This TCR beta chain was identified in a study of T cell therapy after organ transplantation. Overall study: Two of the ten patients were classed as nonresponders.

Study-level findings and limits: Confounding by concurrent antirejection or antiviral medications was not assessed.

Measured with immunoSEQ multiplex PCR; TCRdb has only the in-frame clones, and not every one. The table includes about 1,000 clones, about 64% detected once. Notes on this clone: The target antigen is unknown.

Time point specified: 4-8 weeks after completion of therapy. The source material was CD8+ T cells from blood, sampled after autologous CMV-specific T cell therapy. This TCR derives from a human patient who had received a solid organ transplant and had CMV disease. Some T cells may trace back to the graft donor.

In DNA form, the CDR3 reads TGTGCCAGTAGTTATCAGGGAGCTGAAGCTTTCTTT. This translates into CASSYQGAEAFF. The chain combines TRBV19 with TRBJ1-1; TRBD1 might be the D (5 bases). Trimming shortened V by 5 bases and J by 6 bases, and 10 bases separated the two germline ends. The CDR3 length is 12 residues. CDR1 and CDR2 from the germline V gene are LNHDA and SQIVND (reference sequence).